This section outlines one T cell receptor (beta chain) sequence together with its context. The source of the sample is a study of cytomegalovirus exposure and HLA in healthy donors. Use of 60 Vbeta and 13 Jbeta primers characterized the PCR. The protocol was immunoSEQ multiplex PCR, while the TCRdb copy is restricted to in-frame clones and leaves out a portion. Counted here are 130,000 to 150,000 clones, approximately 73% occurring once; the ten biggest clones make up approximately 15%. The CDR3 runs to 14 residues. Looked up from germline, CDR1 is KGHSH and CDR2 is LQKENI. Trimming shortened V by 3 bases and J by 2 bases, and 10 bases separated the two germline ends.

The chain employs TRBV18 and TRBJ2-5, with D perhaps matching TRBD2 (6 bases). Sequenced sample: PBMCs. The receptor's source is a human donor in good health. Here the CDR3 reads CASSPRGIQETQYF. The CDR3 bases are TGTGCCAGCTCACCCCGGGGGATACAAGAGACCCAGTACTTC. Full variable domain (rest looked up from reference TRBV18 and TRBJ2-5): NAGVMQNPRHLVRRRGQEARLRCSPMKGHSHVYWYRQLPEEGLKFMVYLQKENIIDESGMPKERFSAEFPKEGPSILRIQQVVRGDSAAYFCASSPRGIQETQYFGPGTRLLVL.